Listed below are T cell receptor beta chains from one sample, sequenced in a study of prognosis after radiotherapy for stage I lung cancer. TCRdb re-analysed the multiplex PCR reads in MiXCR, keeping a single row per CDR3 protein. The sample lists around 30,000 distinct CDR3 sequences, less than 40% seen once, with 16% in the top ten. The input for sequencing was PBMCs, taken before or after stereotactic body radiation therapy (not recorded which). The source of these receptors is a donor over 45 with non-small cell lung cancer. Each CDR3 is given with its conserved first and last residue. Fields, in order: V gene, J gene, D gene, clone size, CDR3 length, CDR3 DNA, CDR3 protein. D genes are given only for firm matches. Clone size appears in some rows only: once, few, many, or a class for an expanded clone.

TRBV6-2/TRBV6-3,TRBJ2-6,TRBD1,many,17,TGTGCCAGCATATCCGGGACAGGGTACTCTGGGGCCAACGTCCTGACTTTC,CASISGTGYSGANVLTF
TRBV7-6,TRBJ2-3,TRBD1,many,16,TGTGCCAGCAGCGTCCGGGACAGGGGGTACACAGATACGCAGTATTTT,CASSVRDRGYTDTQYF
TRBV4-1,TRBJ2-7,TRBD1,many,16,TGCGCCAGCAGCCCATTAATCGGACAGGGGGCTTACGAGCAGTACTTC,CASSPLIGQGAYEQYF
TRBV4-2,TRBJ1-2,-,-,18,TGTGCCAGCAGCCAAGATCTTGGAGGCCCGCCTGATCACTATGGCTACACCTTC,CASSQDLGGPPDHYGYTF
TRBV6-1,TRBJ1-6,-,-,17,TGTGCCAGCAGTGAAGTCACAGTTGTATTGGATAATTCACCCCTCCACTTT,CASSEVTVVLDNSPLHF
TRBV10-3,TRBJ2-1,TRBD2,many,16,TGTGCCATCAGTGAGTCCGGACTAGCGGGCAACAATGAGCAGTTCTTC,CAISESGLAGNNEQFF
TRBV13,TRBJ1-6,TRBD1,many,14,TGTGCCAGCAGCCTCAACAGGGGGATGACGCCCCTCCACTTT,CASSLNRGMTPLHF
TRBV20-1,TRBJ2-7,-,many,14,TGCAGTGCTAGAGGACCATACCAGGGCTACGAGCAGTACTTC,CSARGPYQGYEQYF
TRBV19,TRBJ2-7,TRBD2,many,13,TGTGCCAGTAGTAGGACTAGCGGCTACGAGCAGTACTTC,CASSRTSGYEQYF
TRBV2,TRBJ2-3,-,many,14,TGTGCCAGCGGTAAACGGCGGAGCACAGATACGCAGTATTTT,CASGKRRSTDTQYF
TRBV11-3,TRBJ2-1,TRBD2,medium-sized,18,TGTGCCAGCAGCGGCAGATATCCGAGCGGGAGATCCCCCAATGAGCAGTTCTTC,CASSGRYPSGRSPNEQFF
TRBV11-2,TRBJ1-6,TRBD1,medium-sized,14,TGTGCCAGCAGCTTAGGACAGGGGGCTTCACCCCTCCACTTT,CASSLGQGASPLHF
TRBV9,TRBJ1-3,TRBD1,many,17,TGTGCCAGCAGCGTTACTTTGGACAGGGGCTCTGGAAACACCATATATTTT,CASSVTLDRGSGNTIYF
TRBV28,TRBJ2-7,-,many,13,TGTGCCAGCAGACAACAGGGATCCTACGAGCAGTACTTC,CASRQQGSYEQYF
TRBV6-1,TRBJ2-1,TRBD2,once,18,TGTGCCAGCAGTGTACGACTAGCGGGAGGGCCCTCCTACAATGAGCAGTTCTTC,CASSVRLAGGPSYNEQFF
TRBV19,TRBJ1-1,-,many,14,TGTGCCAGTAAGGCTGGTAGTAGGAGGCCTGAAGCTTTCTTT,CASKAGSRRPEAFF
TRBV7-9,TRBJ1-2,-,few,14,TGTGCCAGCAGCTTAGAGCTGCAATATTATGGCTACACCTTT,CASSLELQYYGYTF
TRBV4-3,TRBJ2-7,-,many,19,TGCGCCAGCAGCCAAGATGAAGGGTTTTCCCGGGACAACTCCTACGAGCAGTACTTC,CASSQDEGFSRDNSYEQYF
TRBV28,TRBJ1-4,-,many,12,TGTGCCAGCGGTGCAACTAATGAAAAACTGTTTTTT,CASGATNEKLFF
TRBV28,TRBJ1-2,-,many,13,TGTGCCAGCAGTTTACCAGGGAGCTATGGCTACACCTTC,CASSLPGSYGYTF
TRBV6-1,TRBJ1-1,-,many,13,TGTGCCAGCATTTCGCTAGGGGGCACTGAAGCTTTCTTT,CASISLGGTEAFF
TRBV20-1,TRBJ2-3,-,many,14,TGCAGTGCCCCAACGGCTTCCGGGGGAGATACGCAGTATTTT,CSAPTASGGDTQYF
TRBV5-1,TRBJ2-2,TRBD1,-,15,TGCGCCAGCAGCCTCGGACAGGGCGTCACCGGGGAGCCGTTTTTT,CASSLGQGVTGEPFF
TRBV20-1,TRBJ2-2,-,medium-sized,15,TGCAGTGCGATCCTCGCGGGGCTAAACACCGGGGAGCTGTTTTTT,CSAILAGLNTGELFF